These 17 T cell receptor beta chains were all obtained from the same sample, sequenced in a study of shared clonotypes between healthy human individuals. Repertoires were generated with immunoSEQ multiplex PCR, while TCRdb's copy carries only in-frame clones and drops some. The table lists hundreds of thousands of clones, around 78% of them singletons. Sample: PBMCs. These receptors all come from a woman between 40 and 55 years old in good health. Some clones in this sample may be carry-over from other donors' samples.

The V and J genes are TRBV7-2 and TRBJ2-7; the match to TRBD1 covers 10 bases. The CDR3 spans 15 residues. V was clipped by 5 bases and J by 5 bases; unmatched bases: 9. Germline V gene data show CDR1 as SGHTA and CDR2 as FQGNSA. The CDR3 bases are TGTGCCAGCAGCCAATACCCCGGGACAGGGGACGAGCAGTACTTC. Translated: CASSQYPGTGDEQYF.

This clone was observed a single time. The V and J genes are TRBV11-2 and TRBJ2-3; D might be TRBD2 (7 bases). The CDR3 totals 18 residues. V was clipped by 4 bases and J by 2 bases, with 22 bases between them. The germline V gene has CDR1 SGHAT and CDR2 FQNNGV. The CDR3 sequence: CASSYPTGAGAITDTQYF. The DNA for the CDR3 is TGTGCCAGCAGCTACCCCACTGGTGCGGGGGCAATCACAGATACGCAGTATTTT.

This chain links TRBV9 with TRBJ2-4, with D perhaps assigned TRBD1 or TRBD2 (5 bases each). The V end lost 4 bases, the J end lost 0 bases, and 11 bases lay between the germline ends. The CDR3 sequence is 15 residues long. Per the germline V gene, CDR1 is SGDLS and CDR2 is YYNGEE. The CDR3 region has the DNA TGTGCCAGCAGCCCCTCGGGGCAAGCCAAAAACATTCAGTACTTC. Its translation: CASSPSGQAKNIQYF.

The V call is TRBV5-1, the J call TRBJ2-3, with 8 bases matching TRBD2. This CDR3 spans 15 amino acids. The V gene end was trimmed by 3 bases and the J gene end by 0 bases; junction bases not matched to a gene: 3. Per the germline V gene, CDR1 is SGHRS and CDR2 is YFSETQ. As DNA, the CDR3 is TGCGCCAGCAGCTCGACTAGCGCTAGCACAGATACGCAGTATTTT. This sequence encodes CASSSTSASTDTQYF.

This clone was recorded at least ten times. This chain links TRBV21-1 with TRBJ2-1; the table's D call, TRBD1, was not checked against the DNA. TRBV21-1 is a listed pseudogene. This CDR3 has 17 amino acids. Here the CDR3 reads CATQIKGQRTNYNEQFF. The DNA of the CDR3 is TGTGCCACCCAAATAAAGGGACAGCGGACCAATTACAATGAGCAGTTCTTC.

For this clone: A much larger clone lies a single base off, so this may be a read error. The chain couples TRBV5-1 to TRBJ2-1; 12 bases line up with TRBD2. CDR1 and CDR2 from the germline V gene are SGHRS and YFSETQ. The CDR3 has 14 residues. The J segment lost 6 bases and the V segment lost 4 bases, leaving 2 bases of the junction unmatched. CDR3 sequence (DNA): TGCGCCAGCAGCCCGACTAGCGGGAGCAATGAGCAGTTCTTC. Translated: CASSPTSGSNEQFF.

This clone was found once. This rearrangement joins TRBV10-3 to TRBJ2-3, with D maybe TRBD1 (6 bases). V was shortened by 4 bases and J by 0 bases, with 20 bases between the two germline ends. The CDR3 is 18 residues long. Germline V lookup: CDR1 ENHRY, CDR2 SYGVKD. The CDR3 here is CAISGGQGLWDSTDTQYF. CDR3 DNA sequence: TGTGCCATCAGTGGCGGGCAGGGGTTGTGGGATAGCACAGATACGCAGTATTTT.

V gene TRBV5-4 combines with J gene TRBJ2-3; tentatively, D is TRBD2 (6 bases). V was cut by 2 bases and J by 1 base, with 11 bases left in between. CDR1 is SGHNT and CDR2 is YYREEE in the germline V gene (reference sequence). The CDR3 is made up of 15 amino acids. CDR3 sequence (DNA): TGTGCCAGCAGCTTCGCGGGGATAGGCACAGATACGCAGTATTTT. It translates to CASSFAGIGTDTQYF.

As concerns this clone: A far larger clone is a single base away, which makes a read error likely. The gene calls are TRBV30 and TRBJ1-1; the D is unclear. CDR1 and CDR2 from the germline V gene are GTSNPN and SVGIG (reference sequence). The CDR3 spans 15 residues. The CDR3 spells CACSVGPQLNTEAFF. The CDR3 DNA is TGTGCCTGTAGTGTAGGCCCTCAACTGAACACTGAAGCTTTCTTT.

This clone occurred once. Other DNA variants within this sample encode the same CDR3. The V gene is TRBV10-3, the J gene TRBJ2-5, with 8 bases aligning to TRBD1. The germline gives CDR1 ENHRY, CDR2 SYGVKD. The CDR3 covers 14 residues. After removal of 4 bases from V and 5 bases from J, the junction contained 6 bases not matched to a gene. This chain's CDR3 is CAISGDRGQETQYF. The CDR3 DNA reads TGTGCCATCAGTGGCGACAGGGGACAGGAGACCCAGTACTTC.

The chain has TRBV10-2 and TRBJ2-5, with 13 bases that match TRBD2. CDR1 is WSHSY, CDR2 SAAADI, per germline. The CDR3 runs 16 residues. Trimming cost V 2 bases and J 5 bases; bases outside gene matches: 5. The DNA for the CDR3 is TGCGCCAGCAGTGAGACTAGCGGGAGGGCCGTTGAGACCCAGTACTTC. Protein product: CASSETSGRAVETQYF.

Here the CDR3 DNA reads TGTGCCAGCAGTGGGGCTGGAGACAATGAGCAGTTCTTC. Protein sequence: CASSGAGDNEQFF. The chain is built from TRBV2 and TRBJ2-1; D unresolved. The CDR3 has 13 residues. Trimming took 4 bases from V and 5 from J, leaving 9 bases between them. Germline assignment: CDR1 SNHLY and CDR2 FYNNEI.

V usage is TRBV21-1 and J usage is TRBJ1-1. TRBV21-1 is noted as a pseudogene. CDR3 size: 13 residues. The CDR3 nucleotides are TGTGCCAGCAGCAAAAGGGATCGCACTGAAGCTTTCTTT. Its protein is CASSKRDRTEAFF.

Points on this clone: This likely came from a read error, as a far larger clone is one base away. The same CDR3 arises from other DNA sequences in this sample as well. The CDR3 nucleotides read TGCGCCAGCAGCTTAGAAAGGGGGCAGGATACGCAGTATTTT. This sequence encodes CASSLERGQDTQYF. This rearrangement joins TRBV11-2 to TRBJ2-3, with TRBD1 identical over 7 bases. The CDR3 consists of 14 residues. Germline V gives CDR1 SGHAT, CDR2 FQNNGV. The whole variable domain, remainder taken from reference TRBV11-2 and TRBJ2-3, is EAGVAQSPRYKIIEKRQSVAFWCNPISGHATLYWYQQILGQGPKLLIQFQNNGVVDDSQLPKDRFSAERLKGVDSTLKIQPAKLEDSAVYLCASSLERGQDTQYFGPGTRLTVL.

The J gene is TRBJ1-5, the V gene TRBV28; TRBD1 matches 7 bases. The CDR3 extends over 16 amino acids. CDR1 is MDHEN and CDR2 is SYDVKM in the germline V gene. Trimming took 6 bases from V and 4 from J; bases not matched to a gene: 12. The CDR3 is CASRGRDRAPNQPQHF. The CDR3 DNA follows: TGTGCCAGCAGAGGTCGAGACAGGGCTCCAAATCAGCCCCAGCATTTT.

The gene calls are TRBV19 and TRBJ1-5; D is possibly TRBD1 (6 bases). The CDR3 totals 14 residues. Germline lookup yields CDR1 LNHDA and CDR2 SQIVND (reference sequence). Trimming left V 5 bases short and J 6 bases short, with 14 bases between. For the CDR3, the DNA is TGTGCCAGTAGTCTACGGGGAGGGGGTCAGCCCCAGCATTTT. This codes for CASSLRGGGQPQHF.

The chain recombines TRBV5-4 with TRBJ1-2; the D is unclear. The CDR3 totals 14 residues. The V end lost 4 bases, the J end lost 2 bases, and 12 bases lay between the germline ends. Germline CDR1 is SGHNT and CDR2 is YYREEE (reference sequence). The CDR3 bases are TGTGCCAGCAGCCCCAGCGGGAGAAACTATGGCTACACCTTC. Its translation: CASSPSGRNYGYTF.